This section outlines one TCR beta chain sequence together with its context. This clonotype occurred many times. Its antigen is currently not known. Nothing much larger sits one base from this clone, and base qualities are not available. These data are taken from a study of molecular identifiers for immune sequencing clone quantification (dated by TCRdb to 2016 to 2018). Notes on the research overall: In a replicate experiment, RNA from roughly 20,000 or 100,000 naive CD8 T cells was split into five aliquots, four of which were sequenced. CD8 T cells were used in a methods study to benchmark molecular-identifier clustering-based TCR repertoire sequencing (MIDCIRS) and TCR RNA copy counting. Results and caveats for the whole study, not just this receptor: Spiked-in Jurkat TCR RNA (10 copies' worth), which is not part of the donor repertoire, was contained in the naive libraries. Modeling estimated about 3 recovered TCR RNA copies per cell, compared with about 10 by digital PCR, which implies around 33% capture efficiency. When barcode sub-clustering was not used, chimeric consensus sequences inflated TCR diversity, with chimeras reaching as high as 47%. In CMV-specific effector cells, clones with more than 20 RNA copies accounted for over 98% of molecules, whereas in naive cells such clones accounted for under 1%. Spiked-in Jurkat TCR RNA equal to a single cell's worth was reported to be detectable even within 1,200,000 naive CD8 T cells. Highly expanded clone sizes could be underestimated if identical TCR molecules share a barcode.

Libraries of naive CD8 T cells were generated from roughly 20,000 to 1,000,000 sorted cells, with 10%, 30% or 50% of the purified RNA used. Naive CD8 T cells, defined as CD8+CD4-CCR7+CD45RA+, were FACS-sorted into RLT Plus buffer on a BD FACSAria II. To test detection sensitivity, Jurkat RNA equal to fewer than 13 TCR copies was added to samples of about 20,000-1,100,000 naive CD8 T cells. Enrichment of CD8 T cells was performed with RosetteSep CD8+ T Cell Enrichment Cocktail and Ficoll-Paque, after which ACK red cell lysis was carried out. Reading the germline V gene gives CDR1 MGHDK and CDR2 SYGVNS. V is clipped by 8 bases and J by 5 bases, and the sequence between their germline boundaries is 10 bases long. The CDR3 covers 12 residues, taking in both the cysteine and the phenylalanine. The retained sequence is limited to the CDR3, 36 bases, with the frame set at the first base. The library came from PCR. The sequencing machine was an Illumina HiSeq 4000. Preparation of bulk TCR libraries followed a previously described approach, with the TCR primers listed in Table S5. The Qiagen AllPrep DNA/RNA kit was used to purify total RNA. Before analysis, reads from multiple sequencing runs of one library were combined. The study's own analysis went as follows. Only reads with exact TCR constant sequence were kept, trimmed to 150 nt, and grouped by their 12-nt molecular barcodes. Reads in each barcode group were sub-clustered using a 15% Levenshtein threshold, and a quality-weighted consensus sequence was built for each RNA molecule. Non-functional sequences were excluded, and lower-count sequences lying one edit away from another sequence were also excluded. Based on a fit of two negative binomial distributions, barcode sub-clusters having less than 20% of the maximum read count were discarded. The raw public data were reprocessed by TCRdb itself: fastp quality trimming at Q25, MiXCR clonotype calling, in-frame beta chains only. Merged by CDR3 protein, the rows form single entries marked with the most common genes and DNA. Here the V and J calls rest on TCRdb's processing, not on the authors' analysis. The sample table holds about half a million distinct CDR3 sequences, of which around a fifth were seen once. Of the sample, about 0.8% is held by the ten largest clones.

The TCR comes from a human donor in good health. Some libraries in this study had Jurkat cell RNA spiked in. Sample: naive CD8+ T cells from blood, with Jurkat cell RNA spiked in. Read against the paper, the sample's cell subset or site label means: FACS-sorted CD8+CD4-CCR7+CD45RA+ naive T cells. This sequence uses TRBV25-1 and TRBJ2-4, with a tentative D gene TRBD1 over 6 matching bases. In nucleotides, the sequence is TGTGCCAGCTTGGACAGACAAAACATTCAGTACTTC. Its translation is CASLDRQNIQYF.